The 24 T cell receptor beta chains below come from one sample, sequenced in a study of blood T cell repertoires in COVID-19. Clones were sequenced by immunoSEQ multiplex PCR, and TCRdb holds only the in-frame ones, with some missing. The sample contains 350,000 to 450,000 clones, 85% to 90% of which appear only once. The specimen sequenced was PBMCs or T cells enriched from blood (not recorded which). The receptors originated from a man younger than 45 who had recovered from COVID-19.

As concerns this clone: Other nucleotide sequences in the sample specify the same CDR3. V usage is TRBV28 and J usage is TRBJ1-2; D is uncertain. The CDR3 covers 10 residues. The V and J ends lost 4 bases and 7 bases respectively, with 4 bases between them. Germline loops: CDR1 MDHEN, CDR2 SYDVKM. CDR3 nucleotide sequence: TGTGCCAGCAGTTCGGGTGGCTACACCTTC. Translation: CASSSGGYTF.

The chain uses TRBV5-1 and TRBJ1-2, with TRBD1 matching over 8 bases. The CDR3 contains 13 residues. V dropped 2 bases and J dropped 8; count of bases not matched to a gene: 5. Germline CDR1 is SGHRS and CDR2 is YFSETQ. The CDR3 spells CASSFGQGIGYTF. CDR3 nucleotides: TGCGCCAGCAGCTTTGGACAGGGAATCGGCTACACCTTC.

The V and J genes are TRBV18 and TRBJ1-5, with D possibly matching TRBD1 (6 bases). CDR1 is KGHSH and CDR2 is LQKENI in the germline V gene. V was trimmed by 3 bases and J by 7 bases, leaving 16 bases between them. The CDR3 is 15 residues long. The CDR3 DNA reads TGTGCCAGCTCACCGGAAGATCAGGGGACCCAGCCCCAGCATTTT. Protein product: CASSPEDQGTQPQHF.

The chain is built from TRBV12-3 or TRBV12-4 and TRBJ1-3; 7 nucleotides line up with TRBD1. Trimming took 6 bases from V and 7 from J; bases not matched to a gene: 6. CDR3 size: 13 residues. The CDR3 protein is CASRGQFWNTIYF. CDR3 nucleotides: TGTGCCAGCAGGGGACAGTTTTGGAACACCATATATTTT.

The rearrangement uses TRBV5-6 and TRBJ2-2; 11 bases fit TRBD2. The germline CDR1 and CDR2 sequences are SGHDT and YYEEEE. CDR3 length: 16 amino acids. The junction had 9 bases not matched to a gene; V was cut back by 4 bases and J by 7 bases. CDR3 DNA: TGTGCCAGCAGCCCAACTAGCGGGAGAAGGGGCGGGGAGCTGTTTTTT. Translated, it gives CASSPTSGRRGGELFF. Supplemented by reference TRBV5-6 and TRBJ2-2, the full variable domain reads DAGVTQSPTHLIKTRGQQVTLRCSPKSGHDTVSWYQQALGQGPQFIFQYYEEEERQRGNFPDRFSGHQFPNYSSELNVNALLLGDSALYLCASSPTSGRRGGELFFGEGSRLTVL.

V and J are TRBV4-1 and TRBJ1-5; no clear D. This CDR3 spans 15 amino acids. V lost 4 bases and J 0 bases, leaving 10 bases between the germline ends. The germline CDR1 and CDR2 sequences are MGHRA and YSYEKL. In DNA form, the CDR3 reads TGCGCCAGCAGCCCGCACAGAGCTAGCAATCAGCCCCAGCATTTT. The encoded protein is CASSPHRASNQPQHF.

This clone is a singleton in its sample. Germline is not matched at one junction end, which may reflect a read error. This chain links TRBV29-1 with TRBJ1-5; tentative D call: TRBD1 (5 bases). CDR1 is SQVTM, CDR2 ANQGSEA, per germline. The CDR3 is made up of 13 amino acids. For the CDR3, the DNA is TGCTGCGTTGGGTGGGGGGGTGGTCAGCCCCAGCATTTT. Its protein product is CCVGWGGGQPQHF.

This clone appeared a single time. The chain uses TRBV5-6 and TRBJ1-3; a weak D match, TRBD1 (6 bases). Germline values: CDR1 SGHDT, CDR2 YYEEEE. V was pared by 3 bases and J by 0 bases, with 16 bases between. The CDR3 has 17 residues. CDR3 sequence: CASSSDRIRHSGNTIYF. The CDR3 DNA reads as TGTGCCAGCAGCTCTGACAGGATCCGACACTCTGGAAACACCATATATTTT.

This chain uses TRBV27 with TRBJ1-2, with D possibly TRBD1 on 5 matching bases. CDR1 is MNHEY, CDR2 SMNVEV, per germline (reference sequence). V gave up 7 bases and J gave up 4 bases, with 16 bases separating them. This CDR3 contains 14 residues. The CDR3 sequence is CASIPPGLPYGYTF. The CDR3 DNA sequence: TGTGCCAGCATTCCCCCGGGACTGCCCTATGGCTACACCTTC.

The chain is built from TRBV5-6 and TRBJ1-2, with 8 bases identical to TRBD1. The germline V gene encodes CDR1 SGHDT and CDR2 YYEEEE. The CDR3 has 14 amino acids. Trimming removed 2 bases from V and 8 bases from J; junction bases left unmatched: 8. CDR3: CASSFLDRVMGYTF. The CDR3, as DNA: TGTGCCAGCAGCTTTCTGGACAGGGTAATGGGCTACACCTTC. Variable domain in full (rest from reference TRBV5-6 and TRBJ1-2): DAGVTQSPTHLIKTRGQQVTLRCSPKSGHDTVSWYQQALGQGPQFIFQYYEEEERQRGNFPDRFSGHQFPNYSSELNVNALLLGDSALYLCASSFLDRVMGYTFGSGTRLTVV.

The chain employs TRBV9 and TRBJ2-3; 9 bases are shared with TRBD2. The CDR3 consists of 19 residues. V gave up 4 bases and J gave up 0 bases; unmatched junction bases: 15. Germline CDR1 is SGDLS and CDR2 is YYNGEE. Here the CDR3 reads CASSPGLAGPPPSTDTQYF. The CDR3 region has the DNA TGTGCCAGCAGCCCGGGGCTAGCGGGACCACCCCCCAGCACAGATACGCAGTATTTT.

The chain couples TRBV5-1 to TRBJ2-5; possible D gene TRBD1, 6 bases. Deletions cut 7 bases from V and 2 bases from J, with 18 bases between. The CDR3 length is 15 residues. Germline-derived CDR1 and CDR2 are SGHRS and YFSETQ. This CDR3 reads CASQPGQVLQETQYF. The CDR3 DNA follows: TGCGCCAGCCAACCGGGACAAGTACTTCAAGAGACCCAGTACTTC.

The V and J genes are TRBV9 and TRBJ2-5; 12 bases line up with TRBD2. This CDR3 has 15 amino acids. In germline, CDR1 is SGDLS, CDR2 YYNGEE. Losses at the gene ends were 3 bases for V and 5 bases for J; bases not matched to a gene: 5. CDR3 sequence reads: CASSAQGLAGETQYF. The DNA of the CDR3 is TGTGCCAGCAGCGCTCAAGGACTAGCGGGGGAGACCCAGTACTTC.

This sequence joins TRBV12-5 and TRBJ1-1; tentatively, D is TRBD1 (5 bases). CDR1 and CDR2 (germline): LGHNT, FRNRAP. The length of the CDR3 is 17 residues. V lost 0 bases, J lost 0 bases, and 14 bases lay in between. This CDR3 is CASGLVLGEPMNTEAFF. In DNA form, the CDR3 reads TGTGCTAGTGGTTTGGTATTAGGGGAACCTATGAACACTGAAGCTTTCTTT.

This clone was counted a few times. The V call is TRBV12-3 or TRBV12-4, the J call TRBJ2-7; D unclear. The germline V and J ends were trimmed by 2 bases and 5 bases, with 4 bases remaining between them. The CDR3 has 11 amino acids. The CDR3 loop is CASSLKHEQYF. In DNA, the CDR3 is TGTGCCAGCAGTTTAAAGCACGAGCAGTACTTC.

This clone was counted once. V gene TRBV29-1 combines with J gene TRBJ1-3; 7 bases match TRBD1. This CDR3 has 14 residues. J was trimmed by 4 bases and V by 6 bases; bases with no gene match: 9. Germline values: CDR1 SQVTM, CDR2 ANQGSEA. This CDR3 reads CSVIRQGRGNTIYF. CDR3 DNA: TGCAGCGTAATAAGACAGGGTCGAGGAAACACCATATATTTT.

V and J are TRBV7-9 and TRBJ2-2; tentative D call: TRBD1 (5 bases). V gave up 8 bases and J gave up 3 bases, with 10 bases separating them. The germline CDR1 and CDR2 sequences are SEHNR and FQNEAQ (reference sequence). This CDR3 has 13 amino acids. The DNA of the CDR3 is TGTGCCAGCTCAAGACAGTACACCGGGGAGCTGTTTTTT. Protein sequence: CASSRQYTGELFF.

V and J are TRBV25-1 and TRBJ2-7; D not certain. CDR3 length equals 10 residues. V was cut by 8 bases and J by 2 bases, with 4 bases left in between. Per germline, CDR1 MGHDK and CDR2 SYGVNS. The DNA for the CDR3 is TGTGCCAGCTTAACCTACGAGCAGTACTTC. Amino acid sequence: CASLTYEQYF.

The table lists this clone with a count of one. The rearrangement links TRBV5-1 to TRBJ2-1; 13 positions agree with TRBD2. J lost 9 bases, V lost 3 bases, and 6 bases had no gene match. The CDR3 covers 15 residues. Germline CDR1 SGHRS, CDR2 YFSETQ. The CDR3 loop is CASSYGTSGTSEQFF. The CDR3 DNA follows: TGCGCCAGCAGCTATGGGACTAGCGGGACAAGTGAGCAGTTCTTC.

The chain carries TRBV3-1 (or the pseudogene TRBV3-2) and TRBJ2-1; 8 bases are shared with TRBD2. V was pared by 5 bases and J by 3 bases, with 9 bases of the junction left unmatched. Per germline, CDR1 LGHDT and CDR2 YNNKEL (reference sequence). The CDR3 totals 16 residues. This CDR3 is CASSSRAGGIYNEQFF. In DNA, the CDR3 is TGTGCCAGCAGCTCAAGGGCGGGAGGCATCTACAATGAGCAGTTCTTC.

The rearrangement links TRBV13 to TRBJ1-1; weak D call: TRBD1 (6 bases). Germline CDR1 and CDR2: PRHDT and FYEKMQ (reference sequence). CDR3 length: 14 amino acids. The ends were cut back, 4 bases at V and 8 bases at J, with 17 bases in the middle. The CDR3 here is CASSSPMGAPEAFF. Here the CDR3 DNA reads TGTGCCAGCAGCTCCCCCATGGGGGCCCCCGAAGCTTTCTTT. Using reference TRBV13 and TRBJ1-1 for the parts outside the CDR3, the full variable domain is AAGVIQSPRHLIKEKRETATLKCYPIPRHDTVYWYQQGPGQDPQFLISFYEKMQSDKGSIPDRFSAQQFSDYHSELNMSSLELGDSALYFCASSSPMGAPEAFFGQGTRLTVV.

The rearrangement links TRBV4-1 to TRBJ1-1; D call uncertain. The CDR3 is 13 residues long. CDR1 and CDR2 (germline): MGHRA, YSYEKL. The ends were cut back, 3 bases at V and 4 bases at J, with 9 bases in the middle. For the CDR3, the DNA is TGCGCCAGCAGCCAGATTCTGGCCACTGAAGCTTTCTTT. Its translation is CASSQILATEAFF.

V is TRBV12-3 or TRBV12-4 and J is TRBJ2-1, with D uncertain. V was trimmed by 2 bases and J by 5 bases, leaving 7 bases between them. The CDR3 totals 13 residues. The CDR3 DNA sequence: TGTGCCAGCAGTTTATCTTCGGACAATGAGCAGTTCTTC. This codes for CASSLSSDNEQFF.

The rearrangement links TRBV4-1 to TRBJ2-5; TRBD1 might be the D (5 bases). Trimming stripped 1 base from V and 5 bases from J, with 14 bases between. CDR1 is MGHRA, CDR2 YSYEKL, per germline. The CDR3 is made up of 15 amino acids. CDR3 nucleotide sequence: TGCGCCAGCAGCCAAGGGGCAGGGCCCTTTGAGACCCAGTACTTC. This gives the protein CASSQGAGPFETQYF.